The clone carrying this T cell receptor (beta chain) was seen repeatedly, ten times or more. Its antigen is currently unknown. The source of the sample is a study of beta chain features in type 1 diabetes. Study findings and constraints: Here, the possible influence of HLA type (on TCRB rearrangement) remained unresolved. The cDNA sequencing approach could over-represent high-TCR-expressing cells. Compared to healthy donors, patients appeared to have naive, central memory and Treg TCRB repertoires that were more alike.

The germline V gene has CDR1 MNHEY and CDR2 SVGAGI. This CDR3 spans 15 amino acids. Trimming pared 7 bases from V and 1 base from J, leaving 15 bases between. Reverse transcribing all isolated RNA meant expressed TCRB transcripts were sequenced. Repertoires were generated with immunoSEQ multiplex PCR, while TCRdb's copy carries only in-frame clones and drops some. The sample comprises over 150,000 clones, under 9.5% of which are singletons, and almost 0.65% rests with the top ten. The specimen sequenced was central memory CD4+ T cells from blood. This clonotype originated in a man in his late teens or twenties in good health. This chain joins TRBV6-5 and TRBJ2-3, with D tentatively TRBD2 (6 bases). The CDR3 DNA sequence: TGTGCCAGCACCCGACTAGGGGAGGGCACAGATACGCAGTATTTT. It is translated as CASTRLGEGTDTQYF.